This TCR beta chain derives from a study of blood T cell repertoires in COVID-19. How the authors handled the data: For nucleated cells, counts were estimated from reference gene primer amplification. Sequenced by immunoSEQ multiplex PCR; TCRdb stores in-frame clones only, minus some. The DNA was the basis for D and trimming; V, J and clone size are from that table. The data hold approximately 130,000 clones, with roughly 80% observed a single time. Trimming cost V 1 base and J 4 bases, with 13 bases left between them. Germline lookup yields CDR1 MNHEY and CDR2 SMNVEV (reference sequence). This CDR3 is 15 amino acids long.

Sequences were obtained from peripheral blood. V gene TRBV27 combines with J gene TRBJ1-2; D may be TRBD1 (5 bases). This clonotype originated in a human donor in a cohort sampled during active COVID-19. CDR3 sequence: CASSLYGSGGYGYTF. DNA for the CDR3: TGTGCCAGCAGTTTATATGGGTCCGGGGGCTATGGCTACACCTTC.